The T cell receptor beta chain described here comes from a study of cytomegalovirus exposure and HLA in healthy donors. General study points: Later genetic work tied a missense DCLRE1C variant to beta-chain V and J trimming. The study dropped some indistinguishable V segments, TRBV6-2 and TRBV6-3 among them. It has been reported that TCR beta sequences accurately predicted the HLA-A and HLA-B alleles of most subjects.

This clone was found once. Its antigen is currently unknown. V lost 10 bases to trimming and J lost 5 bases; unmatched junction nucleotides: 17. Germline CDR1 SNHLY, CDR2 FYNNEI. CDR3 length: 16 amino acids. PCR employed 60 Vbeta and 13 Jbeta primers. The assay was immunoSEQ multiplex PCR, and TCRdb's table has in-frame clones only and misses some. The sample has fewer than 95,000 clones, more than 75% seen once. The clonotype was recovered from a young man in good health and CMV-seronegative. The chain carries TRBV2 and TRBJ2-3; 8 bases fit TRBD2. What was sequenced was PBMCs. CDR3 DNA: TGTGCCAAAGGAAGGATGTTGCGGGGGGTCGGAGATACGCAGTATTTT. This encodes CAKGRMLRGVGDTQYF.